The 29 T cell receptor beta chains below all came from one sample that was sequenced in a study of T cells in tuberculosis. TCRdb's table, derived via immunoSEQ multiplex PCR, lists solely in-frame clones and lacks some. The sample consists of some 30,000 clones, less than 95% of them appearing once. Sequences were obtained from PBMCs. These receptors were obtained from a donor under 30 with latent tuberculosis or without tuberculosis infection.

V is TRBV2 and J is TRBJ1-2; TRBD1 aligns across 9 bases. J gave up 4 bases and V 3 bases, and 9 bases lay outside the gene matches. This CDR3 has 16 amino acids. Looked up from germline, CDR1 is SNHLY and CDR2 is FYNNEI. CDR3: CASSDPPGQGPYGYTF. In DNA form, the CDR3 reads TGTGCCAGCAGTGACCCCCCGGGACAGGGACCCTATGGCTACACCTTC.

The CDR3 DNA reads as TGTGCCAGCAGCCTCTTGGACAGGGAGCAGTACGAGCAGTACTTC. Amino acid sequence: CASSLLDREQYEQYF. The chain recombines TRBV4-2 with TRBJ2-7, with 8 bases matching TRBD1. The germline gives CDR1 LGHNA, CDR2 YNFKEQ. The CDR3 runs 15 residues. After removal of 4 bases from V and 4 bases from J, the junction contained 9 bases not matched to a gene.

This clone was counted only a few times. V and J are TRBV25-1 and TRBJ1-4; 8 positions match TRBD1. The CDR3 consists of 16 residues. Germline V gene data show CDR1 as MGHDK and CDR2 as SYGVNS. V was clipped by 8 bases and J by 5 bases; unmatched bases: 13. The CDR3, as DNA: TGTGCCAGCGGGGATCGACAGGGGTGGAAGAATGAAAAACTGTTTTTT. This translates into CASGDRQGWKNEKLFF.

V gene TRBV11-2 combines with J gene TRBJ2-7, with 9 bases aligning to TRBD2. V was pared by 1 base and J by 3 bases, with 4 bases of the junction left unmatched. Germline CDR1 is SGHAT and CDR2 is FQNNGV. The CDR3 is made up of 15 amino acids. CDR3 sequence reads: CASSLGSGRHYEQYF. The CDR3 DNA reads TGTGCCAGCAGCTTAGGGAGCGGGAGGCACTACGAGCAGTACTTC.

DNA of the CDR3: TGTGCCAGTAGTGCTTCCGGGACAGTGGGAGAGAGCTATGGCTACACCTTC. This gives the protein CASSASGTVGESYGYTF. The chain is built from TRBV19 and TRBJ1-2, with TRBD1 matching 7 bases. V was pared by 5 bases and J by 4 bases, with 16 bases of the junction left unmatched. This CDR3 comprises 17 residues. In germline, CDR1 is LNHDA, CDR2 SQIVND (reference sequence).

The rearrangement joins TRBV6-1 to TRBJ2-2, with 11 bases identical to TRBD2. The CDR3 consists of 15 residues. With V trimmed by 2 bases and J by 4 bases, 0 bases remained unmatched. The germline CDR1 and CDR2 sequences are MNHNS and SASEGT. The CDR3 nucleotides are TGTGCCAGCAGTGAACTAGCGGGAGGCACCGGGGAGCTGTTTTTT. Translated: CASSELAGGTGELFF.

V gene TRBV19 combines with J gene TRBJ2-1; the match to TRBD2 covers 8 bases. The V gene end was trimmed by 4 bases and the J gene end by 8 bases; junction bases not matched to a gene: 4. Germline CDR1 reads LNHDA; CDR2 reads SQIVND (reference sequence). The CDR3 has 13 amino acids. Here the CDR3 reads CASSTGGPYEQFF. DNA of the CDR3: TGTGCCAGTAGTACGGGAGGGCCCTATGAGCAGTTCTTC.

The chain couples TRBV10-3 to TRBJ1-2; TRBD1 agrees at 7 bases. The V segment lost 4 bases and the J segment 2 bases; nucleotides outside the gene matches: 4. The CDR3 is 14 residues long. Looked up from germline, CDR1 is ENHRY and CDR2 is SYGVKD. For the CDR3, the DNA is TGTGCCATCAGTGCTACAGGGGAGAACTATGGCTACACCTTC. Amino acids: CAISATGENYGYTF.

This sequence joins TRBV9 and TRBJ2-7; 9 positions match TRBD2. The CDR3 sequence is 14 residues long. Germline lookup yields CDR1 SGDLS and CDR2 YYNGEE. V lost 0 bases and J lost 6; bases outside the gene matches: 4. For the CDR3, the DNA is TGTGCCAGCAGCGTAGCACCACTAGCGGGCGAGCAGTACTTC. Translating gives CASSVAPLAGEQYF.

V gene TRBV29-1 combines with J gene TRBJ2-3; 14 nucleotides align to TRBD2. The CDR3 runs to 15 residues. Trimming cost V 6 bases and J 1 base; bases outside gene matches: 3. Germline values: CDR1 SQVTM, CDR2 ANQGSEA. The CDR3 reads CSVQGLAGGTDTQYF. CDR3 bases: TGCAGCGTACAGGGACTAGCGGGAGGCACAGATACGCAGTATTTT.

The chain links TRBV2 to TRBJ1-1; tentative D call: TRBD1 (5 bases). The V gene's germline CDR1 is SNHLY and CDR2 FYNNEI. The CDR3 is 15 residues long. Trimming cost V 5 bases and J 5 bases, with 18 bases left between them. CDR3: CASSLVGTGGTEAFF. Here the CDR3 DNA reads TGTGCCAGCAGTTTAGTAGGGACCGGGGGAACTGAAGCTTTCTTT.

This sequence joins TRBV30 and TRBJ1-5; D uncertain. Trimming removed 2 bases at V and 9 bases at J, with 14 bases between. The CDR3 sequence is 13 residues long. Germline V gives CDR1 GTSNPN, CDR2 SVGIG (reference sequence). The CDR3 spells CAWSIREDRPQHF. The CDR3 DNA is TGTGCCTGGAGTATCCGGGAGGATCGGCCCCAGCATTTT.

The rearrangement links TRBV4-1 to TRBJ2-1, with 7 bases identical to TRBD2. Per germline, CDR1 MGHRA and CDR2 YSYEKL. This CDR3 contains 15 residues. V lost 4 bases to trimming and J lost 9 bases; unmatched junction nucleotides: 12. In DNA form, the CDR3 reads TGCGCCAGCAGCCCCCAGGCGGGAGCCCCCACTGAGCAGTTCTTC. As protein: CASSPQAGAPTEQFF.

The chain joins TRBV19 to TRBJ2-3, with 8 bases matching TRBD1. V trimming: 0 bases; J trimming: 4 bases; junction bases outside the gene matches: 6. Germline V gene data show CDR1 as LNHDA and CDR2 as SQIVND (reference sequence). This CDR3 spans 16 amino acids. The CDR3 loop is CASSIDPGGISDTQYF. CDR3 bases: TGTGCCAGTAGTATAGACCCAGGGGGCATTTCAGATACGCAGTATTTT.

This chain joins TRBV10-3 and TRBJ2-1; a possible D gene is TRBD2 (5 bases). CDR3 length equals 14 residues. Germline CDR1 ENHRY, CDR2 SYGVKD. V lost 4 bases and J lost 7, with 14 bases in between. The CDR3 nucleotides are TGTGCCATCAGTGGGGGTACTAGGCGGAATGAGCAGTTCTTC. Translated, it gives CAISGGTRRNEQFF.

The chain combines TRBV10-3 with TRBJ1-5; tentative D call: TRBD1 (5 bases). Germline values: CDR1 ENHRY, CDR2 SYGVKD. V lost 3 bases, J lost 4 bases, and 16 bases lay in between. The CDR3 runs to 16 residues. CDR3 nucleotide sequence: TGTGCCATCAGTGATAGAGGGGACTCAACTAATCAGCCCCAGCATTTT. It yields the protein CAISDRGDSTNQPQHF.

This clone came up once. V gene TRBV30 combines with J gene TRBJ1-2; the match to TRBD1 covers 7 bases. The CDR3 has 14 amino acids. CDR1 and CDR2 (germline): GTSNPN, SVGIG (reference sequence). Trimming at V came to 2 bases and at J to 2 bases, leaving 5 bases not matched to a gene. Here the CDR3 DNA reads TGTGCCTGGAGTCCGGGACAGTCAAACTATGGCTACACCTTC. Translation gives CAWSPGQSNYGYTF. Variable domain in full (rest from reference TRBV30 and TRBJ1-2): SQTIHQWPATLVQPVGSPLSLECTVEGTSNPNLYWYRQAAGRGLQLLFYSVGIGQISSEVPQNLSASRPQDRQFILSSKKLLLSDSGFYLCAWSPGQSNYGYTFGSGTRLTVV.

The chain is built from TRBV4-2 and TRBJ1-1; possible D gene TRBD1, 6 bases. The germline gives CDR1 LGHNA, CDR2 YNFKEQ. V lost 4 bases and J lost 0, with 18 bases in between. This CDR3 has 17 amino acids. CDR3 sequence: CASSPVGRQVMNTEAFF. DNA of the CDR3: TGTGCCAGCAGCCCGGTAGGACGACAGGTCATGAACACTGAAGCTTTCTTT.

The chain joins TRBV6-1 to TRBJ1-1, with unresolved D. Germline CDR1 is MNHNS and CDR2 is SASEGT. Trimming took off 11 bases at V and 0 bases at J, with 16 bases between the two ends. This CDR3 region has 14 residues. The CDR3 is CACFGFTLNTEAFF. Here the CDR3 DNA reads TGTGCCTGCTTTGGCTTTACGCTGAACACTGAAGCTTTCTTT.

The chain employs TRBV28 and TRBJ1-5; D is possibly TRBD1 (6 bases). The CDR3 is made up of 14 amino acids. Trimming shortened V by 6 bases and J by 4 bases, and 13 bases separated the two germline ends. Germline CDR1 and CDR2: MDHEN and SYDVKM. This chain's CDR3 is CASRQAGTNQPQHF. CDR3 bases: TGTGCCAGCAGGCAAGCCGGGACAAATCAGCCCCAGCATTTT.

The J gene is TRBJ1-1, the V gene TRBV13; D unclear. The CDR3 is 13 amino acids. Germline loops: CDR1 PRHDT, CDR2 FYEKMQ (reference sequence). The V and J ends lost 2 bases and 4 bases respectively, with 8 bases between them. CDR3 coding DNA: TGTGCCAGCAGCTTACGGGGTAGCACTGAAGCTTTCTTT. Translating it yields CASSLRGSTEAFF.

The chain links TRBV18 to TRBJ1-3; D may be TRBD1 (5 bases). V was shortened by 2 bases and J by 5 bases, with 10 bases between the two germline ends. The CDR3 consists of 14 residues. Germline CDR1 KGHSH, CDR2 LQKENI. The CDR3 DNA reads as TGTGCCAGCTCACCAGCAGGGCAGCGAAACACCATATATTTT. Translation gives CASSPAGQRNTIYF.

The chain combines TRBV5-1 with TRBJ2-4; 10 positions agree with TRBD2. CDR1 is SGHRS, CDR2 YFSETQ, per germline. The ends lost 1 base at V and 4 bases at J; junction bases unmatched: 5. This CDR3 region has 16 residues. This CDR3 is CASSLSSGRSKNIQYF. In DNA form, the CDR3 reads TGCGCCAGCAGCTTGAGTAGCGGGAGGTCGAAAAACATTCAGTACTTC.

V usage is TRBV11-2 and J usage is TRBJ2-7, with D perhaps matching TRBD2 (5 bases). V shed 3 bases and J shed 0 bases, with 18 bases lying between them. The CDR3 runs 17 residues. The germline CDR1 and CDR2 sequences are SGHAT and FQNNGV. The CDR3 DNA sequence: TGTGCCAGCAGCTTTGGTAGGAGGCGGGCGGACTCCTACGAGCAGTACTTC. Amino acid sequence: CASSFGRRRADSYEQYF.

V is TRBV4-2 and J is TRBJ2-6; TRBD1 is a possible D gene (6 bases). Germline values: CDR1 LGHNA, CDR2 YNFKEQ. Trimming removed 0 bases at V and 0 bases at J, with 6 bases between. The CDR3 runs 16 residues. CDR3 sequence (DNA): TGTGCCAGCAGCCAAGAAGGGGGCTCTGGGGCCAACGTCCTGACTTTC. Encoded protein: CASSQEGGSGANVLTF.

This clone was picked up a small number of times. The chain uses TRBV7-3 and TRBJ2-1; TRBD2 aligns across 11 bases. CDR3 length: 14 residues. V trimming: 5 bases; J trimming: 9 bases; junction bases outside the gene matches: 6. Germline V gene data show CDR1 as SGHTA and CDR2 as FQGTGA. The CDR3 DNA is TGTGCCAGCAGCAGACTAGCGGGAACAAGTGAGCAGTTCTTC. Translating gives CASSRLAGTSEQFF.

The chain combines TRBV5-5 with TRBJ2-3; D may be TRBD2 (6 bases). Trimming took off 0 bases at V and 5 bases at J, with 16 bases between the two ends. This CDR3 is built from 16 residues. Germline values: CDR1 SGHKS, CDR2 YYEKEE (reference sequence). Written as DNA, the CDR3 is TGTGCCAGCAGCTTGGCTACGCGGGATCGTGGAGATACGCAGTATTTT. Residues: CASSLATRDRGDTQYF.

This sequence joins TRBV20-1 and TRBJ2-5; no firm D call. Trimming removed 1 base at V and 7 bases at J, with 4 bases between. The CDR3 spans 10 residues. Per the germline V gene, CDR1 is DFQATT and CDR2 is SNEGSKA (reference sequence). CDR3 sequence reads: CSARGGTQYF. The CDR3 DNA reads as TGCAGTGCTAGAGGCGGGACCCAGTACTTC.

This sequence joins TRBV6-5 and TRBJ2-7; possibly TRBD1 for D (6 bases). Germline V CDR1 and CDR2: MNHEY, SVGAGI. The CDR3 runs to 11 residues. The V gene lost 6 bases and the J gene lost 7 bases, with 10 bases spanning the gap. The CDR3 DNA follows: TGTGCCAGCAGCCGAGACAGGGAGCAGTACTTC. It is translated as CASSRDREQYF.